Each of the 6 T cell receptor beta chains below was sequenced from the same sample in a study of cytomegalovirus exposure and HLA in healthy donors. Use of 60 Vbeta and 13 Jbeta primers characterized the PCR. Generated by immunoSEQ multiplex PCR, the TCRdb table keeps only in-frame clones and is missing some. The data show roughly 190,000 clones, roughly 13% seen once. Sequences were obtained from PBMCs. Every receptor here comes from a man aged 50 to 60 in good health and CMV-seropositive.

Regarding this clone: In the same sample, other DNA sequences code for this CDR3. This rearrangement joins TRBV6-5 to TRBJ1-5; D remains unclear. The V end lost 6 bases, the J end lost 0 bases, and 12 bases lay between the germline ends. This CDR3 is built from 15 residues. CDR1 and CDR2 from the germline V gene are MNHEY and SVGAGI. The CDR3 sequence: CASRIREYSNQPQHF. In DNA, the CDR3 is TGTGCCAGCAGGATCCGTGAGTATAGCAATCAGCCCCAGCATTTT.

V usage is TRBV15 and J usage is TRBJ2-5; 11 bases fit TRBD2. CDR1 and CDR2 from the germline V gene are LNHNV and YYDKDF (reference sequence). This CDR3 spans 14 amino acids. The V segment lost 5 bases and the J segment 3 bases; nucleotides outside the gene matches: 2. In DNA, the CDR3 is TGTGCCACCAGCTGGGGACTAGCGGAAGAGACCCAGTACTTC. This encodes CATSWGLAEETQYF.

This clone appeared a few times. This chain uses TRBV6-5 with TRBJ1-2; 7 bases agree with TRBD1. The V gene's germline CDR1 is MNHEY and CDR2 SVGAGI. This CDR3 comprises 14 residues. V lost 5 bases and J lost 6; bases outside the gene matches: 9. CDR3 amino acids: CASSTTGSVDGYTF. The CDR3 DNA follows: TGTGCCAGCAGTACGACAGGGTCCGTAGATGGCTACACCTTC.

This clone was counted between two and nine times. The chain carries TRBV5-4 and TRBJ2-7; 10 bases map to TRBD1. The CDR3 runs to 15 residues. CDR1 and CDR2 from the germline V gene are SGHNT and YYREEE (reference sequence). Trimming took 3 bases from V and 6 from J; bases not matched to a gene: 9. CDR3 region: CASSSPVRDRGEQYF. In nucleotides, the CDR3 is TGTGCCAGCAGCTCCCCCGTGAGGGACAGGGGCGAGCAGTACTTC.

CDR3 region: CASSVAQAGELFF. The CDR3 nucleotides are TGTGCCAGCAGCGTAGCTCAGGCCGGGGAGCTGTTTTTT. V is TRBV9 and J is TRBJ2-2; D remains ambiguous. CDR3 size: 13 residues. Deletions cut 0 bases from V and 6 bases from J, with 6 bases between. Germline V CDR1 and CDR2: SGDLS, YYNGEE.

Only a few counts were recorded for this clone. V and J are TRBV4-1 and TRBJ2-7; 7 nucleotides match TRBD2. Germline-derived CDR1 and CDR2 are MGHRA and YSYEKL. The CDR3 has 15 amino acids. The trim removed 0 bases at V and 4 bases at J, leaving 6 bases unmatched. The CDR3 here is CASSQDPSGGYEQYF. The CDR3 region has the DNA TGCGCCAGCAGCCAAGATCCGTCGGGGGGATACGAGCAGTACTTC.